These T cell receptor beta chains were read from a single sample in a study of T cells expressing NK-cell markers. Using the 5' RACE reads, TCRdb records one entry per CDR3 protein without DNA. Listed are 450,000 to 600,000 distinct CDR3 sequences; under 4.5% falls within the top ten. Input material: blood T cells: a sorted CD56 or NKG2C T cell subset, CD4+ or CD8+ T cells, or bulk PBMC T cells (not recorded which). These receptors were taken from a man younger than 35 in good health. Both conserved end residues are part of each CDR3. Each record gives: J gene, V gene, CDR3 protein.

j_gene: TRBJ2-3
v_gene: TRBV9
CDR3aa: CASSPRHGGKAGGETQYF

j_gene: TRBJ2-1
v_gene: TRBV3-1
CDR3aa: CASSQDGRANNEQFF

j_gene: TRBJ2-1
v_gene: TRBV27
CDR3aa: CASAVEAGRSYNEQFF

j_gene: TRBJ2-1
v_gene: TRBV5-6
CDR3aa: CASSQHLPGTSGIYNEQFF

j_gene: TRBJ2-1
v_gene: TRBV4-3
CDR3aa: CASSQEWLAVYNEQFF

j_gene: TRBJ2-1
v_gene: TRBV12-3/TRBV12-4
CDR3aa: CASSSIGGRTYNEQFF

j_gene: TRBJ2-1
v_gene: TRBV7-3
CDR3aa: CASSSDSQPYNEQFF

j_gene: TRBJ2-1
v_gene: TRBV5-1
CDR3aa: CASSLALAYNEQFF

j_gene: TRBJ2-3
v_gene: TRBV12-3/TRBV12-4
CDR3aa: CASSLMSGLSDTQYF

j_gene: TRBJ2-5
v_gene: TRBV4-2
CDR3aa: CASSQDGGLAGGGRETQYF

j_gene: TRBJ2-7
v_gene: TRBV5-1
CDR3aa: CASSFGDRDVGEQYF

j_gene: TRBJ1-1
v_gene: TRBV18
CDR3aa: CATESGDTEAFF

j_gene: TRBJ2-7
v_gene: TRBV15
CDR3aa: CATSSGGQGGYEQYF

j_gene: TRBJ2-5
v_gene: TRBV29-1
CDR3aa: CSVEGLSQGLETQYF

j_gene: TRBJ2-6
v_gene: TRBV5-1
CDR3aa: CASSLGTGANVLTF

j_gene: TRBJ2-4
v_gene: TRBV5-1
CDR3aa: CASSLTDGTQNIQYF

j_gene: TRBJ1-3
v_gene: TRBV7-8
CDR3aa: CASSSRDRVTGNTIYF

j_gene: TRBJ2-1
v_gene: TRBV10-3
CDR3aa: CAISESGTQEFF

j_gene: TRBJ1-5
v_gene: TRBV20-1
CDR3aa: CSARATTGIPLQPQHF

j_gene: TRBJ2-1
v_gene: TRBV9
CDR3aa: CASSVGGIRDLPNEQFF

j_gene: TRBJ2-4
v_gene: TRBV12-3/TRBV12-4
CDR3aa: CASSLDTSVQNIQYF

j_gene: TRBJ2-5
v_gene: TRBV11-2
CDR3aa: CASSPGGAPGKQETQYF

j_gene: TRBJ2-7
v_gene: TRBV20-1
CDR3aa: CSAQKQRLAAYEQYF

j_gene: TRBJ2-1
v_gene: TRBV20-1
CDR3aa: CSGRGEAVNEQFF

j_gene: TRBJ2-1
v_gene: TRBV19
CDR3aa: CASSRGLAGIDEQFF

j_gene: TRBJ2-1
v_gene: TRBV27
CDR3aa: CASSLSGSYYNEQFF

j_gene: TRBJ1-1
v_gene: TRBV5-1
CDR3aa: CASNPTASMNTEAFF

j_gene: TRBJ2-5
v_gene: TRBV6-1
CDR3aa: CASTTLGRGGETQYF

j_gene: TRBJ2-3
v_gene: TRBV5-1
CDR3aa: CASSPGQFRTDTQYF

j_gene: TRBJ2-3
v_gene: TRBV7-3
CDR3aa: CASSLIPLKSTDTQYF

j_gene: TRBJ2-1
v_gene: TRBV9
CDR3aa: CASNLEGTRYNEQFF

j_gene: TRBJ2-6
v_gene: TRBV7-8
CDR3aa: CASSLGGPSGANVLTF